This T cell receptor (beta chain) originates from a study of blood T cell repertoires in COVID-19. As for the study in general: Material from acute and convalescent COVID-19 was sourced from the United States, Italy and Spain. In each case, the material was cDNA or gDNA derived from T cells, B-cell-depleted T cells, or PBMCs.

J lost 9 bases, V lost 3 bases, and 8 bases had no gene match. Germline lookup yields CDR1 DFQATT and CDR2 SNEGSKA (reference sequence). The CDR3 is 14 amino acids. Assay: immunoSEQ multiplex PCR; the TCRdb copy retains only in-frame clones and omits some. The sample yields approximately 94,000 clones, around 80% seen once. The sequencing input was peripheral blood. The V and J genes are TRBV20-1 and TRBJ2-1; 10 bases line up with TRBD2. This receptor was taken from a human donor in a cohort sampled during active COVID-19. The CDR3 sequence: CSASMASGSVEQFF. The CDR3 nucleotides are TGCAGTGCTAGTATGGCTAGCGGGAGTGTTGAGCAGTTCTTC.